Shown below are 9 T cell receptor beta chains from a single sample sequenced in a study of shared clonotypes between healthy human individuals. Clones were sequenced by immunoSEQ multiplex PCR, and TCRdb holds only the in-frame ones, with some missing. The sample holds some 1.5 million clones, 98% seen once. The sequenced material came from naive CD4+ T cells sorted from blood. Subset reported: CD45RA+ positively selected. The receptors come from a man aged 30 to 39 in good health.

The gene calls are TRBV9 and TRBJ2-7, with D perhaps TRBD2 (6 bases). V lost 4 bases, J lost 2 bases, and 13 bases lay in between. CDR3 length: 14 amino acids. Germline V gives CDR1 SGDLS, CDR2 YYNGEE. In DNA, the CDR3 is TGTGCCAGCAGCCCTAGCGTATCGGCCTACGAGCAGTACTTC. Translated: CASSPSVSAYEQYF. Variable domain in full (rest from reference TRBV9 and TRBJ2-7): DSGVTQTPKHLITATGQRVTLRCSPRSGDLSVYWYQQSLDQGLQFLIQYYNGEERAKGNILERFSAQQFPDLHSELNLSSLELGDSALYFCASSPSVSAYEQYFGPGTRLTVT.

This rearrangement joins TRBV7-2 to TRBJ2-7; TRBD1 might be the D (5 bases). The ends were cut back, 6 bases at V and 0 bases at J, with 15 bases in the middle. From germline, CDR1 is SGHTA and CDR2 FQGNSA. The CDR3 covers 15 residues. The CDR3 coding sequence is TGTGCCAGCAGGCCTCTCAGGGTTTCCTCCTACGAGCAGTACTTC. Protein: CASRPLRVSSYEQYF.

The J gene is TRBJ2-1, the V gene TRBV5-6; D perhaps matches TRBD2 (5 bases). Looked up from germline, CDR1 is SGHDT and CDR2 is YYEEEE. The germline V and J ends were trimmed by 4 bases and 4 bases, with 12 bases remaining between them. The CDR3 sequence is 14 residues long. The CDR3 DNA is TGTGCCAGCAGCGGGGAGTACGGATACAATGAGCAGTTCTTC. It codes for CASSGEYGYNEQFF.

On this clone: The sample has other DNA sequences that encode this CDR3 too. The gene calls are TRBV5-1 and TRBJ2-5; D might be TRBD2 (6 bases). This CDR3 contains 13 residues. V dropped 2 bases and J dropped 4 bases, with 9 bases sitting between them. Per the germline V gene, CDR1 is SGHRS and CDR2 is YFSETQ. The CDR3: CASSLGRRETQYF. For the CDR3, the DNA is TGCGCCAGCAGCTTAGGGAGGCGAGAGACCCAGTACTTC. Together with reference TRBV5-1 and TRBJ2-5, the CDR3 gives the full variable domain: KAGVTQTPRYLIKTRGQQVTLSCSPISGHRSVSWYQQTPGQGLQFLFEYFSETQRNKGNFPGRFSGRQFSNSRSEMNVSTLELGDSALYLCASSLGRRETQYFGPGTRLLVL.

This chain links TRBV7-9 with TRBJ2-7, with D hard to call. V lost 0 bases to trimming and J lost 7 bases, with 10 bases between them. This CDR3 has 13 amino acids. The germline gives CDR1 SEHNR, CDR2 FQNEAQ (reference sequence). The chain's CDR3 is CASSLAGPWEQYF. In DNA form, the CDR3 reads TGTGCCAGCAGCTTAGCGGGCCCCTGGGAGCAGTACTTC.

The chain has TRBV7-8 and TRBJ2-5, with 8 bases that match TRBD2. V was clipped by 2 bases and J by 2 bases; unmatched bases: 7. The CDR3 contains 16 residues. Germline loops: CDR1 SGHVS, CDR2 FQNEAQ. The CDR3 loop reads CASSLRPTSGQETQYF. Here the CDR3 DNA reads TGTGCCAGCAGCTTAAGGCCCACTAGCGGTCAAGAGACCCAGTACTTC.

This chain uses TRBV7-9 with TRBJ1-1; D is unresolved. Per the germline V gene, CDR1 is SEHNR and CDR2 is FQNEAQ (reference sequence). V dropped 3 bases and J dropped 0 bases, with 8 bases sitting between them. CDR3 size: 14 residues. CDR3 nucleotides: TGTGCCAGCAGCTTCGGTTACATGAACACTGAAGCTTTCTTT. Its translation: CASSFGYMNTEAFF.

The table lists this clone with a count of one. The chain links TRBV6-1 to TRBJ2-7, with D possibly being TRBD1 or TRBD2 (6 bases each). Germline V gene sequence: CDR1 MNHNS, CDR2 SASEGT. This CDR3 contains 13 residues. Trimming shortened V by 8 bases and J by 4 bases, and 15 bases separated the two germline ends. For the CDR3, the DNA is TGTGCCAGCGTGGAGGGGGAAGGTTACGAGCAGTACTTC. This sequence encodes CASVEGEGYEQYF.

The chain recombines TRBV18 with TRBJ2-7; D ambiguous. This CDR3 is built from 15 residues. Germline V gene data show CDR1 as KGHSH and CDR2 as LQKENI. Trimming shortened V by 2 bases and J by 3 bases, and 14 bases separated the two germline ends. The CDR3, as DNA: TGTGCCAGCTCACCAGGCCAGCTAGGGAACTACGAGCAGTACTTC. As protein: CASSPGQLGNYEQYF.